The clone carrying this T cell receptor (beta chain) was counted a few times. The antigen remains unidentified. The sample is drawn from a study of cytomegalovirus exposure and HLA in healthy donors. The study, taken as a whole, reports: Rarity characterized most TCR sequences, yet some public TCRs appeared in many donors.

The CDR3 is 13 residues long. V lost 6 bases, J lost 4 bases, and 5 bases stayed unmatched. Germline values: CDR1 KGHSH, CDR2 LQKENI. It was with 60 Vbeta and 13 Jbeta primers that the PCR ran. TCRdb's copy holds only in-frame clones and misses some; the assay was immunoSEQ multiplex PCR. This sample yields tens of thousands of clones, of which about 80% are seen a single time; more than 7% belongs to the top ten. This sequence originates from a woman aged 40 to 50 in good health and CMV-seronegative. The chain couples TRBV18 to TRBJ1-2, with 7 nucleotides matching TRBD1. Sequenced material: PBMCs. DNA of the CDR3: TGTGCCAGCTCGCCGGGACAGAGCTATGGCTACACCTTC. Its translation: CASSPGQSYGYTF.